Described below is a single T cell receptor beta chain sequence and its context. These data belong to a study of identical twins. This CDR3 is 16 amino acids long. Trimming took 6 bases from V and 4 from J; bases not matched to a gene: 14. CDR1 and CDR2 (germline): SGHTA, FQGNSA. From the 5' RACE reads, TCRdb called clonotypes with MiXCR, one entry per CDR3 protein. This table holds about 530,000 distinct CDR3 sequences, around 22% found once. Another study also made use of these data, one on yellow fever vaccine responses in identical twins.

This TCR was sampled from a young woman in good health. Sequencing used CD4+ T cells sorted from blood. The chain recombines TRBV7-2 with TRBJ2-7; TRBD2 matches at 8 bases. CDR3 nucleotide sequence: TGTGCCAGCAGTCAGACTTTTCGGGAGGGCGGTTACGAGCAGTACTTC. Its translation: CASSQTFREGGYEQYF. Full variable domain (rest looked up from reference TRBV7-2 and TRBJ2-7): GAGVSQSPSNKVTEKGKDVELRCDPISGHTALYWYRQSLGQGLEFLIYFQGNSAPDKSGLPSDRFSAERTGGSVSTLTIQRTQQEDSAVYLCASSQTFREGGYEQYFGPGTRLTVT.